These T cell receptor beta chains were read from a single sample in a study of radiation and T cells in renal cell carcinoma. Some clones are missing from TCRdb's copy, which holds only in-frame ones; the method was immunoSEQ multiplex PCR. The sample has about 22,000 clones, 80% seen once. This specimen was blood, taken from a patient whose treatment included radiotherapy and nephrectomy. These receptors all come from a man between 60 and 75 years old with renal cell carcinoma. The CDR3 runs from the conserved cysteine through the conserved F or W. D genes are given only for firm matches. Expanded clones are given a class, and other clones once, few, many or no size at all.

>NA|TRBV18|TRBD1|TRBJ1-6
CASSPGRDRNSPLHF
TGTGCCAGCTCACCGGGCCGGGACAGAAATTCACCCCTCCACTTT
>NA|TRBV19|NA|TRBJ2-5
CASSIAARSGETQYF
TGTGCCAGTAGTATAGCGGCCAGATCGGGGGAGACCCAGTACTTC
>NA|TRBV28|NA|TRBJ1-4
CASHRGNEKLFF
TGTGCCAGCCACCGGGGTAATGAAAAACTGTTTTTT
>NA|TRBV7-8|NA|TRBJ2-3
CASSPRTPSVYRYLFDTQYF
TGTGCCAGCAGCCCTAGGACCCCTAGCGTGTATAGATATCTGTTCGATACGCAGTATTTT
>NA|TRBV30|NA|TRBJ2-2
CASSGLGGNTGELFF
TGTGCCTCCTCAGGACTGGGGGGGAACACCGGGGAGCTGTTTTTT
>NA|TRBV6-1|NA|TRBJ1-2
CASSPDTNYGYTF
TGTGCCAGCAGTCCCGACACTAACTATGGCTACACCTTC
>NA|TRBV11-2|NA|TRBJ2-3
CASSAGAYTATDTQYF
TGTGCCAGCAGCGCAGGGGCGTACACAGCGACAGATACGCAGTATTTT
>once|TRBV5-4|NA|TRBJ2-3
CASRKTSNGADTQYF
TGTGCCAGCAGAAAGACTAGTAACGGTGCAGATACGCAGTATTTT
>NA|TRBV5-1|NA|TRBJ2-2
CASSLAGTEMGELFF
TGCGCCAGCAGCTTGGCCGGGACCGAGATGGGGGAGCTGTTTTTT
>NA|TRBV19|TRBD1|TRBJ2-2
CASIGQGAIDAGELFF
TGTGCCAGTATTGGACAGGGGGCGATCGACGCCGGGGAGCTGTTTTTT
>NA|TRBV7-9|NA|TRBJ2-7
CASSLGDYRRGSYEQYF
TGTGCCAGCAGCTTAGGGGACTACCGTAGGGGGTCCTACGAGCAGTACTTC
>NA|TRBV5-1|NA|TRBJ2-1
CASSLSGSSYNEQFF
TGCGCCAGCAGCTTAAGCGGGTCCTCCTACAATGAGCAGTTCTTC
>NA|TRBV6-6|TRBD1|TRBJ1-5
CASSYPGQGQGGPQHF
TGTGCCAGCAGTTACCCGGGACAGGGGCAGGGGGGGCCCCAGCATTTT
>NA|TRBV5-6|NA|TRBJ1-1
CASSRPARGTEAFF
TGTGCCAGCAGCCGCCCGGCACGGGGCACTGAAGCTTTCTTT
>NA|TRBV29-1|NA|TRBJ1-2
CSVRRAVPNYGYTF
TGCAGCGTTCGAAGGGCAGTTCCTAACTATGGCTACACCTTC
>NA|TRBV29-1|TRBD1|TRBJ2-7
CSARTGGAVEQYF
TGCAGCGCACGGACAGGGGGCGCGGTCGAGCAGTACTTC
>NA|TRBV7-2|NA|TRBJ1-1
CAVGVMNTEAFF
TGTGCCGTTGGGGTCATGAACACTGAAGCTTTCTTT
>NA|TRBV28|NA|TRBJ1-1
CASNGWNTEAFF
TGTGCCAGCAACGGGTGGAACACTGAAGCTTTCTTT
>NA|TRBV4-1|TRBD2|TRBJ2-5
CASSRGSSGRSGEQYF
TGCGCCAGCAGCCGGGGCTCGAGCGGGAGAAGTGGAGAGCAGTACTTC
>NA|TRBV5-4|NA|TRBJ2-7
CASSLGPQGDEQYF
TGTGCCAGCAGCTTGGGGCCACAGGGAGACGAGCAGTACTTC
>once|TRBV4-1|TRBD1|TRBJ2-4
CASSQQGADIQYF
TGCGCCAGCAGCCAACAGGGGGCGGACATTCAGTACTTC
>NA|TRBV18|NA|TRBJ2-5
CASSPAGWAQETQYF
TGTGCCAGCTCACCGGCGGGGTGGGCCCAAGAGACCCAGTACTTC
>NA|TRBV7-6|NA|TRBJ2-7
CASSLQPGDEQYF
TGTGCCAGCAGCCTCCAACCAGGGGACGAGCAGTACTTC
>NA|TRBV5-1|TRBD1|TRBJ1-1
CASSPGQVPLWGTEAFF
TGCGCCAGCAGCCCAGGACAGGTACCCCTTTGGGGCACTGAAGCTTTCTTT
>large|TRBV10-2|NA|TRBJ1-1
CASQTLPGGTEAFF
TGCGCCAGCCAAACGTTACCCGGGGGCACTGAAGCTTTCTTT
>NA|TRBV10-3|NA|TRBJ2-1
CAISGSGVPNEQFF
TGTGCCATCAGTGGCAGCGGAGTACCCAATGAGCAGTTCTTC
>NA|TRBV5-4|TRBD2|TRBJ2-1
CASSQGLAKEYNEQFF
TGTGCCAGCAGCCAGGGACTAGCGAAAGAGTACAATGAGCAGTTCTTC
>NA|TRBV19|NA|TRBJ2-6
CASSTSGWQGFSGANVLTF
TGTGCCAGTAGTACTTCGGGTTGGCAGGGGTTTTCTGGGGCCAACGTCCTGACTTTC
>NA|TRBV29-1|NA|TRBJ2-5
CSVVKGAQETQYF
TGCAGCGTTGTAAAGGGAGCCCAAGAGACCCAGTACTTC
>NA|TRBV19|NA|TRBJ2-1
CASGTREIIGREQFF
TGTGCCAGTGGAACGCGGGAAATCATTGGGCGAGAGCAGTTCTTC
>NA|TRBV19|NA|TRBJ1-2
CASSKSSAAWGYTF
TGTGCCAGTAGTAAATCGTCAGCTGCGTGGGGCTACACCTTC
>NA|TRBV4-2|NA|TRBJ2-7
CASSQDFGVGLREQYF
TGTGCCAGCAGCCAAGATTTCGGGGTAGGGCTACGTGAGCAGTACTTC
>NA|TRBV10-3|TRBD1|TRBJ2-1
CAISDGTGYNEQFF
TGTGCCATCAGTGACGGGACAGGGTACAATGAGCAGTTCTTC
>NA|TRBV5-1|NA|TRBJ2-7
CASSFAAGVSYEQYF
TGCGCCAGCAGCTTTGCAGCAGGGGTTTCCTACGAGCAGTACTTC
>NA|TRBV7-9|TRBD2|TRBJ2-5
CASSPGLAGGQETQYF
TGTGCCAGCAGCCCAGGACTAGCGGGAGGACAAGAGACCCAGTACTTC
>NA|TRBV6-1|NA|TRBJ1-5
CATQWGIDGNQPQHF
TGTGCCACCCAGTGGGGGATTGACGGCAATCAGCCCCAGCATTTT
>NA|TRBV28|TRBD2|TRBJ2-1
CASRSSGRSGDEQFF
TGTGCCAGCAGGTCCAGCGGGAGGTCCGGGGATGAGCAGTTCTTC
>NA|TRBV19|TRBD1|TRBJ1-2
CASSPGTGGSYGYTF
TGTGCCAGTAGTCCCGGGACAGGGGGCAGCTATGGCTACACCTTC
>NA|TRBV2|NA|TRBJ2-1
CASSDEGRSYNEQFF
TGTGCCAGCAGTGATGAAGGACGGTCCTACAATGAGCAGTTCTTC
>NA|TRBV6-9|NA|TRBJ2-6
CASGVPYRGANVLTF
TGTGCCAGCGGGGTCCCGTACCGCGGGGCCAACGTCCTGACTTTC
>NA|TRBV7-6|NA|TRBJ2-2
CASQGTDTGELFF
TGTGCCAGCCAGGGAACGGACACCGGGGAGCTGTTTTTT
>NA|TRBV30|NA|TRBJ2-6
CAWSMYTGANVLTF
TGTGCCTGGAGTATGTACACTGGGGCCAACGTCCTGACTTTC
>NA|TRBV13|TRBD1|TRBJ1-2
CASSTGQLYGYTF
TGTGCCAGCAGCACGGGACAGTTATATGGCTACACCTTC
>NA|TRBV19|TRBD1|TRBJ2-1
CASSWGTVKQFF
TGTGCCAGTAGTTGGGGGACAGTCAAGCAGTTCTTC
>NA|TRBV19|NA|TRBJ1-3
CASPPSGTIYF
TGTGCCAGTCCCCCGAGTGGCACCATATATTTT
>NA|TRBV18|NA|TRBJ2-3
CASSPWDTQYF
TGTGCCAGCTCCCCTTGGGATACGCAGTATTTT